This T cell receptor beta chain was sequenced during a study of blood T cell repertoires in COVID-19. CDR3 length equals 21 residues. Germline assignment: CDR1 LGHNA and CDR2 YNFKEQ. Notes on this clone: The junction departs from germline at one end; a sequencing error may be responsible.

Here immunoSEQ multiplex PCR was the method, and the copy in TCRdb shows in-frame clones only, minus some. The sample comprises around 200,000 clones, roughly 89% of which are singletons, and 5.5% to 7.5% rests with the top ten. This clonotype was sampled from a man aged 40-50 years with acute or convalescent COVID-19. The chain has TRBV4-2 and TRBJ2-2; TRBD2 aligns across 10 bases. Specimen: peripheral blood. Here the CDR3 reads CASTQRGASGGPQDHTGELFF. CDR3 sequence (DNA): TGTGCCAGCACCCAAAGAGGGGCTAGCGGGGGCCCCCAGGATCACACCGGGGAGCTGTTTTTT.